The 15 T cell receptor beta chains below come from one sample, sequenced in a study of PD-L1 blockade in urothelial cancer. Using immunoSEQ multiplex PCR, the repertoire was profiled, and TCRdb retains in-frame clones only, with some absent. The table lists some 80,000 clones, approximately 86% of them singletons. The sequencing used PBMCs, collected around atezolizumab (anti-PD-L1) treatment. Receptors originate from an older woman with urothelial cancer.

The chain combines TRBV18 with TRBJ2-7, with TRBD2 identical over 10 bases. After removal of 3 bases from V and 4 bases from J, the junction contained 9 bases not matched to a gene. The CDR3 is 16 amino acids. Germline assignment: CDR1 KGHSH and CDR2 LQKENI. The CDR3 reads CASSPGLAGAPYEQYF. CDR3 DNA sequence: TGTGCCAGCTCACCGGGTCTAGCGGGGGCCCCTTACGAGCAGTACTTC.

This rearrangement joins TRBV5-4 to TRBJ1-6; D uncertain. The CDR3 runs to 16 residues. The germline CDR1 and CDR2 sequences are SGHNT and YYREEE (reference sequence). V gave up 0 bases and J gave up 6 bases, with 13 bases separating them. CDR3 coding DNA: TGTGCCAGCAGCTTGGGGTCTCGGGGTAGTAATTCACCCCTCCACTTT. Amino acids: CASSLGSRGSNSPLHF. Full variable domain (remainder filled in from reference TRBV5-4 and TRBJ1-6): ETGVTQSPTHLIKTRGQQVTLRCSSQSGHNTVSWYQQALGQGPQFIFQYYREEENGRGNFPPRFSGLQFPNYSSELNVNALELDDSALYLCASSLGSRGSNSPLHFGNGTRLTVT.

J is TRBJ1-1 and V is TRBV11-2; possible D gene TRBD1, 5 bases. The CDR3 runs to 14 residues. The V end was cut by 1 base, the J end by 7 bases, with 13 bases between. Germline V gene data show CDR1 as SGHAT and CDR2 as FQNNGV. The CDR3 DNA sequence: TGTGCCAGCAGCTTAGCCCGGGGGACCCTTGAAGCTTTCTTT. Protein sequence: CASSLARGTLEAFF.

The chain uses TRBV19 and TRBJ1-2; TRBD1 aligns across 8 bases. The CDR3 contains 16 residues. J was trimmed by 2 bases and V by 7 bases; bases with no gene match: 12. The germline CDR1 and CDR2 sequences are LNHDA and SQIVND (reference sequence). DNA of the CDR3: TGTGCCAGTACCCCGGCCGACAGGGGTGGAAACTATGGCTACACCTTC. Its translation is CASTPADRGGNYGYTF.

The chain joins TRBV18 to TRBJ1-3, with TRBD1 as a possible D gene (5 bases). The germline V gene has CDR1 KGHSH and CDR2 LQKENI. The V end was cut by 3 bases, the J end by 0 bases, with 9 bases between. This CDR3 spans 15 amino acids. DNA of the CDR3: TGTGCCAGCTCACCTTCGACAGACTCTGGAAACACCATATATTTT. It codes for CASSPSTDSGNTIYF.

The chain recombines TRBV27 with TRBJ2-3, with D possibly matching TRBD2 (5 bases). V was cut by 5 bases and J by 3 bases, with 6 bases left in between. Germline V gene data show CDR1 as MNHEY and CDR2 as SMNVEV (reference sequence). The CDR3 contains 12 residues. This chain's CDR3 is CASSRDTDTQYF. CDR3 DNA sequence: TGTGCCAGCAGTCGGGATACAGATACGCAGTATTTT.

The chain is built from TRBV20-1 and TRBJ1-2, with D perhaps TRBD1 (6 bases). The germline CDR1 and CDR2 sequences are DFQATT and SNEGSKA (reference sequence). The CDR3 extends over 11 amino acids. V was cut by 5 bases and J by 6 bases, with 10 bases left in between. CDR3: CSAEQGHGYTF. The CDR3, as DNA: TGCAGTGCTGAACAGGGTCATGGCTACACCTTC.

The rearrangement links TRBV6-5 to TRBJ2-2, with 7 bases aligning to TRBD1. V was pared by 4 bases and J by 6 bases, with 2 bases of the junction left unmatched. CDR3 size: 13 residues. CDR1 MNHEY and CDR2 SVGAGI come from the germline V gene. The CDR3 is CASSWDSPGELFF. DNA of the CDR3: TGTGCCAGCAGTTGGGACAGTCCCGGGGAGCTGTTTTTT.

This chain joins TRBV29-1 and TRBJ2-7; 10 nucleotides agree with TRBD1. CDR1 and CDR2 from the germline V gene are SQVTM and ANQGSEA. The CDR3 length is 16 residues. V lost 6 bases to trimming and J lost 2 bases; unmatched junction nucleotides: 13. CDR3 DNA: TGCAGCGTACTAGGGGCCCGGGACAGGGGCGCCTACGAGCAGTACTTC. This codes for CSVLGARDRGAYEQYF.

This chain connects TRBV7-9 to TRBJ2-5; a weak D match, TRBD2 (5 bases). Germline V gene data show CDR1 as SEHNR and CDR2 as FQNEAQ (reference sequence). The CDR3 consists of 15 residues. V was cut by 2 bases and J by 4 bases, with 14 bases left in between. The CDR3 DNA reads as TGTGCCAGCAGCTTAATACGGGGATATGGAGAGACCCAGTACTTC. Its translation: CASSLIRGYGETQYF.

The CDR3 bases are TGTGCCAGCAGTTACTCGAGGGGGGGTGATGAAAAACTGTTTTTT. It specifies CASSYSRGGDEKLFF. The chain joins TRBV6-6 to TRBJ1-4; TRBD1 might be the D (6 bases). Germline-derived CDR1 and CDR2 are MNHNY and SVGAGI (reference sequence). Trimming removed 0 bases from V and 6 bases from J, with 11 bases in between. The CDR3 is 15 residues long.

This clone was seen a few times. The J gene is TRBJ2-7, the V gene TRBV4-3; 14 bases line up with TRBD2. The CDR3 is 15 residues long. Germline V CDR1 and CDR2: LGHNA, YSLEER. J was trimmed by 4 bases and V by 1 base; bases with no gene match: 0. The CDR3: CASSQGTSGGYEQYF. Here the CDR3 DNA reads TGCGCCAGCAGCCAAGGGACTAGCGGGGGGTACGAGCAGTACTTC.

The chain links TRBV15 to TRBJ1-3, with D perhaps matching TRBD1 (6 bases). The CDR3 has 18 amino acids. CDR1 is LNHNV, CDR2 YYDKDF, per germline (reference sequence). Trimming cost V 0 bases and J 4 bases, with 19 bases left between them. CDR3 sequence reads: CATSRDRLTGFYGNTIYF. CDR3 sequence (DNA): TGTGCCACCAGCAGAGATCGACTTACAGGGTTCTACGGAAACACCATATATTTT.

V gene TRBV27 combines with J gene TRBJ1-1; D is unclear. This CDR3 has 15 amino acids. Germline CDR1 and CDR2: MNHEY and SMNVEV (reference sequence). Deletions cut 4 bases from V and 5 bases from J, with 17 bases between. The CDR3 is CASSSRLGSWTEAFF. The CDR3 DNA reads TGTGCCAGCAGTTCCCGGCTTGGGAGCTGGACTGAAGCTTTCTTT.

In DNA form, the CDR3 reads TGTGCCAGTAGTATCAGAGGACAGGGGTCCTACGAGCAGTACTTC. Amino acids: CASSIRGQGSYEQYF. The V and J genes are TRBV19 and TRBJ2-7, with 9 bases that match TRBD1. Germline V gene lookup returns CDR1 LNHDA and CDR2 SQIVND (reference sequence). V lost 3 bases to trimming and J lost 1 base; unmatched junction nucleotides: 4. CDR3 length: 15 amino acids.